This T cell receptor beta chain was found in a study of T cells in localized non-small cell lung cancer. The repertoire was sequenced with immunoSEQ multiplex PCR; TCRdb's copy has only in-frame clones and lacks some. Of 15,000 to 20,000 clones in the sample, nearly 90% were seen once. Trimming took off 5 bases at V and 4 bases at J, with 15 bases between the two ends. CDR3 length: 14 residues. Germline assignment: CDR1 SGHRS and CDR2 YFSETQ. Study observations and caveats: Clonality peaked in uninvolved adjacent lung rather than tumor. Appearances in adjacent lung were noted for a median approximately 50 of the top 100 tumor clones.

On this clone: The antigen is not known.

Material: peripheral blood mononuclear cells, obtained before any cancer treatment. The chain combines TRBV5-1 with TRBJ1-1, with a tentative D call TRBD1 (5 bases). This receptor was taken from a woman aged 40-69 years with stage III lung adenocarcinoma. The CDR3 bases are TGCGCCAGCAGTCCCCGGGGCGCGGGCACTGAAGCTTTCTTT. This encodes CASSPRGAGTEAFF.